This TCR beta chain was recovered during a study of regulatory T cells in long-lasting Graves disease. V gave up 2 bases and J gave up 3 bases, with 13 bases separating them. Germline loops: CDR1 MNHEY, CDR2 SVGAGI. The CDR3 runs to 15 residues. To make TCR beta libraries, researchers used iRepertoire HTBI primers and Arm-PCR of CDR3 regions. One entry per CDR3 protein, called by TCRdb with MiXCR from the multiplex PCR reads. Altogether under 500,000 distinct CDR3 sequences are present, about a sixth being singletons, with the ten largest covering roughly 10%. This clonotype was seen just once. Time point meaning: newly diagnosed GD, antithyroid drugs for less than 3 months. Generation of the TCR library employed RNA extracted from PBMCs. Xi'an, China, was home to the endocrinology department that provided patients. The data also belong to a second study, concerning T cells in Graves' hyperthyroidism and ophthalmopathy. That publication notes: When the TCR CDR3 underwent first-round RT-PCR, the HTBI primer set was used.

Sequencing used peripheral blood mononuclear cells (PBMCs), obtained at new diagnosis, from a patient treated with antithyroid drugs. V is TRBV6-5 and J is TRBJ1-1; TRBD1 is a possible D gene (6 bases). This TCR derives from a woman in her twenties or thirties with Graves disease. The CDR3 reads CASSYNRVMHTEAFF. The DNA of the CDR3 is TGTGCCAGCAGTTACAACAGGGTGATGCACACTGAAGCTTTCTTT.